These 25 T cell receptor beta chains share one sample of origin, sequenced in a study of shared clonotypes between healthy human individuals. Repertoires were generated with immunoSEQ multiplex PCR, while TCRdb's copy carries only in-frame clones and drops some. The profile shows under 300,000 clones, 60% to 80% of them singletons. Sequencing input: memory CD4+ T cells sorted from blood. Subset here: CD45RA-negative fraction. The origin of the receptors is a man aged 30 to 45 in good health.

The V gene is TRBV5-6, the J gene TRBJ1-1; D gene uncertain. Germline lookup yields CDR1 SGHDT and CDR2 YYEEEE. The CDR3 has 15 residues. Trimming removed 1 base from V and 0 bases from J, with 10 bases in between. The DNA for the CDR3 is TGTGCCAGCAGCTTGATGGACCGCATGAACACTGAAGCTTTCTTT. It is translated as CASSLMDRMNTEAFF.

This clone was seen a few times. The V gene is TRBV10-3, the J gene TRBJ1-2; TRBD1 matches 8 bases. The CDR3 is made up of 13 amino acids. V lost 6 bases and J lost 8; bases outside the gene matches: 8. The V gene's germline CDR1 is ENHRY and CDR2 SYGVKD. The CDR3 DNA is TGTGCCATCAGAGGGACAGGTCGCGGGGGCTACACCTTC. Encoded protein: CAIRGTGRGGYTF.

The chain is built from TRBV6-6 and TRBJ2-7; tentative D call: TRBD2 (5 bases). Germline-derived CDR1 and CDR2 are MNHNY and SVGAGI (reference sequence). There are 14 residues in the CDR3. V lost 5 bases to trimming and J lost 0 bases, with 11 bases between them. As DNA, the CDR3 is TGTGCCAGCAGTCGCGGGCAGAGCTCCTACGAGCAGTACTTC. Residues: CASSRGQSSYEQYF.

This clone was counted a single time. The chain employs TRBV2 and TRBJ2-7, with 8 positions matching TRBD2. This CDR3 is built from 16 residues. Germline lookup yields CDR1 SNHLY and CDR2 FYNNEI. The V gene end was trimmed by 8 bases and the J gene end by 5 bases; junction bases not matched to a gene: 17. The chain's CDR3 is CASGRWSGRRFDEQYF. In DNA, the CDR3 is TGTGCCAGCGGGAGGTGGAGCGGGAGACGCTTCGACGAGCAGTACTTC.

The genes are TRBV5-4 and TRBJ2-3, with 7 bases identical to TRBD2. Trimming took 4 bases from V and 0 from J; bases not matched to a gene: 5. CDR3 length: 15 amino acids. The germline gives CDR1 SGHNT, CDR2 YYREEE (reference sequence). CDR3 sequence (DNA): TGTGCCAGCAGCGATAGCGGGCCTAGCACAGATACGCAGTATTTT. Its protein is CASSDSGPSTDTQYF.

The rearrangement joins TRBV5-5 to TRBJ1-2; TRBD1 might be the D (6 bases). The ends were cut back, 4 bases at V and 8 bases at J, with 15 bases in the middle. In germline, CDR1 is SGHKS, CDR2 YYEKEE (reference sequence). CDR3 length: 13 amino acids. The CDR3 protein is CASSTGAGKGYTF. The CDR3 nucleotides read TGTGCCAGCAGCACGGGGGCGGGTAAGGGCTACACCTTC.

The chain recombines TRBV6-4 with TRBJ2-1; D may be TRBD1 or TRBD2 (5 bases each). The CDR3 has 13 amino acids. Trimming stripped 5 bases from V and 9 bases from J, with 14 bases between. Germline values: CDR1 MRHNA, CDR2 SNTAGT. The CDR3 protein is CASSRNWGSEQFF. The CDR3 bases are TGTGCCAGCAGTCGCAATTGGGGGAGTGAGCAGTTCTTC.

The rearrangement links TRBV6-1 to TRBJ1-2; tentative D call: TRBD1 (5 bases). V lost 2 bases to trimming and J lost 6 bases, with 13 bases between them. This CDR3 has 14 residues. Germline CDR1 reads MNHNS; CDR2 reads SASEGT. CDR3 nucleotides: TGTGCCAGCAGTGAACACAGGCTGGTTGATGGCTACACCTTC. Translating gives CASSEHRLVDGYTF.

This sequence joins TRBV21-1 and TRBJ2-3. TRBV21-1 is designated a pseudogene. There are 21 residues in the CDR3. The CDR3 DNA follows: TGTGCCAGCAGCAAACCAGGTGTACAAGCTTCACTACGAACTAGCACAGATACGCAGTATTTT. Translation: CASSKPGVQASLRTSTDTQYF.

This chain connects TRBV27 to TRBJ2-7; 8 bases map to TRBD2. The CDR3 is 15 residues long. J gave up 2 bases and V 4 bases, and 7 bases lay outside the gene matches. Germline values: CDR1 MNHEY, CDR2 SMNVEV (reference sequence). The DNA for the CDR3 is TGTGCCAGCAGTTCCAGACTAGCGCTCGCCTACGAGCAGTACTTC. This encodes CASSSRLALAYEQYF.

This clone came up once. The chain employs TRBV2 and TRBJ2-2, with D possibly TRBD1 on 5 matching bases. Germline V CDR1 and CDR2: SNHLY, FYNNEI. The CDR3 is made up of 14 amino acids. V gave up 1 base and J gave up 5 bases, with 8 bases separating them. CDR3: CASSEVRATGELFF. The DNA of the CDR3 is TGTGCCAGCAGTGAAGTCAGGGCGACCGGGGAGCTGTTTTTT.

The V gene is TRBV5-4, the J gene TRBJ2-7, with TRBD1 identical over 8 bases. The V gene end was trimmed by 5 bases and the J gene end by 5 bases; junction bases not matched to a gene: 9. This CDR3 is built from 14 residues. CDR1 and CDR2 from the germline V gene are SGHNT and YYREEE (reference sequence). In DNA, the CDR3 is TGTGCCAGCAGACTGGACAGGGCGGTCCACGAGCAGTACTTC. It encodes CASRLDRAVHEQYF.

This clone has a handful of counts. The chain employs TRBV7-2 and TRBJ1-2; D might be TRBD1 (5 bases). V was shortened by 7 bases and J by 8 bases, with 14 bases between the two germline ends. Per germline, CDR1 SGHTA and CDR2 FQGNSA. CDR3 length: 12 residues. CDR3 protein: CASKGQGRGYTF. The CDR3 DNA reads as TGTGCCAGCAAGGGGCAGGGCAGGGGCTACACCTTC.

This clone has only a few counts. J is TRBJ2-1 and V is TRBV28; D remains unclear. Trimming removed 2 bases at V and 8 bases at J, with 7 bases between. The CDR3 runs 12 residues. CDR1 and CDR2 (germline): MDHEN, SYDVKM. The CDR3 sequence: CASSLNSHEQFF. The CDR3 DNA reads TGTGCCAGCAGTTTAAATAGTCATGAGCAGTTCTTC.

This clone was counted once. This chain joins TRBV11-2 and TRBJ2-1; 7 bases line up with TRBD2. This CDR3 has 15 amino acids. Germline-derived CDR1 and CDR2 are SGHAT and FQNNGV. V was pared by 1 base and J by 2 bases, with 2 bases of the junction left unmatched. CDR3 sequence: CASSLAGRAYNEQFF. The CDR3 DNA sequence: TGTGCCAGCAGCTTAGCGGGGAGGGCCTACAATGAGCAGTTCTTC.

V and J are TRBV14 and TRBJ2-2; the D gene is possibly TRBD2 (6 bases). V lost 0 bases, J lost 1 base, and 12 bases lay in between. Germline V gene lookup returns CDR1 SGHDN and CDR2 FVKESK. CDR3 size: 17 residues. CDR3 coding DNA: TGTGCCAGCAGCCAAGATCCTCTAGCGCGGAACACCGGGGAGCTGTTTTTT. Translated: CASSQDPLARNTGELFF.

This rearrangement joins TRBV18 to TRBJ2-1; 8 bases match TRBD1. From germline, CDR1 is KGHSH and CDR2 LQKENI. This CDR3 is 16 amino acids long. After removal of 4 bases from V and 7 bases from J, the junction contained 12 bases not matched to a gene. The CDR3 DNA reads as TGTGCCAGCTCACTCACGGGGGCAGGGGGCAAGAATGAGCAGTTCTTC. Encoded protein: CASSLTGAGGKNEQFF.

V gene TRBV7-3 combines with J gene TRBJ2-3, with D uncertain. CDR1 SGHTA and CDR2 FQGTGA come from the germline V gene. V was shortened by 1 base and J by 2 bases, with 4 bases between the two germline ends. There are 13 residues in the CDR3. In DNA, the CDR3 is TGTGCCAGCAGCTTAAATCCCACAGATACGCAGTATTTT. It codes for CASSLNPTDTQYF.

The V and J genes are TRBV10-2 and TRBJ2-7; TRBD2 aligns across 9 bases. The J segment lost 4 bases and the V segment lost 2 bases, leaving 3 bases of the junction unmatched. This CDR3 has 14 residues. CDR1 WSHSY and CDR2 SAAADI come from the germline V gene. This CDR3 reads CASSELAGRYEQYF. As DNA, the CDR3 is TGCGCCAGCAGTGAGCTAGCGGGAAGGTACGAGCAGTACTTC.

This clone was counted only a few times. Written as DNA, the CDR3 is TGTGCCAGCAGCGTTTTAGGGTCCTCCCATGGCTACACCTTC. As protein: CASSVLGSSHGYTF. The chain uses TRBV7-2 and TRBJ1-2; D gene ambiguous. This CDR3 is built from 14 residues. The germline CDR1 and CDR2 sequences are SGHTA and FQGNSA. V gave up 5 bases and J gave up 6 bases, with 16 bases separating them.

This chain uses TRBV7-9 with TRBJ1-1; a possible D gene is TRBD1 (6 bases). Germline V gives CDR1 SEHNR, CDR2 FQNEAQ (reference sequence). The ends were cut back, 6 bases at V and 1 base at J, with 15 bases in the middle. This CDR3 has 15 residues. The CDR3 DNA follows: TGTGCCAGCAGTCCACAGGGACCGGCGAACACTGAAGCTTTCTTT. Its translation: CASSPQGPANTEAFF.

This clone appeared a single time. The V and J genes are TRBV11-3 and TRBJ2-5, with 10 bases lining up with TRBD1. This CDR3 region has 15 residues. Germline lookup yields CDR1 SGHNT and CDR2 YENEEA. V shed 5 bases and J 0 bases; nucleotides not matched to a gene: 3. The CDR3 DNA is TGTGCCAGCAGCCGAGGGACAGGGGACCAAGAGACCCAGTACTTC. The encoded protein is CASSRGTGDQETQYF.

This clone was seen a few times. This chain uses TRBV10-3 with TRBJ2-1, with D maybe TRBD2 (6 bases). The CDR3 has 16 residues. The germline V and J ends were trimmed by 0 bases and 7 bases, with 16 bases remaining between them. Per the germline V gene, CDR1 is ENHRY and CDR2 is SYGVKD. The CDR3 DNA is TGTGCCATCAGTGAGTCAGCGAGCGGGTTTCTAAATGAGCAGTTCTTC. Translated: CAISESASGFLNEQFF.

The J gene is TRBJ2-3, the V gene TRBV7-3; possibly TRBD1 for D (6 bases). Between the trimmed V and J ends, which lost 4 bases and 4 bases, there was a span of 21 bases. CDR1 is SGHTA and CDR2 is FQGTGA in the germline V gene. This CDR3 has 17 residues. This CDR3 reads CASSSIKQGFDSDTQYF. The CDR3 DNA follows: TGTGCCAGCAGCTCGATAAAACAGGGCTTTGATTCAGATACGCAGTATTTT.

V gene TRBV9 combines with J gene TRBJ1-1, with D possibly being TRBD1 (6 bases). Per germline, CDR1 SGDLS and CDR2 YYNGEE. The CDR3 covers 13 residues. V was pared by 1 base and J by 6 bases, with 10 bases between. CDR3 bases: TGTGCCAGCAGCGTAAACAGGGACGCTGAAGCTTTCTTT. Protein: CASSVNRDAEAFF.